This T cell receptor beta chain stems from a study of CD8+CD57+ T cells in acquired aplastic anemia. Turning to the study itself: DNA from sorted CD4+ and CD8+ cells averaged around 3 ug.

Germline V gene sequence: CDR1 SNHLY, CDR2 FYNNEI. Between the trimmed V and J ends, which lost 7 bases and 1 base, there was a span of 16 bases. This CDR3 has 15 amino acids. Flow cytometry had shown expanded CD8+CD57+ cells in the patients chosen for sequencing. Severe acquired aplastic anemia affected all patients. Researchers used genomic DNA as the template to profile TCR beta VDJ and CDR3. Using its own MiXCR run on the reads, TCRdb lists one record per CDR3 protein. The repertoire holds about 200,000 distinct CDR3 sequences, with about half as singletons. Study-wide results and caveats: The number of CD8+ CDR3 sequences shared by patients and controls was under 35.

This clonotype was found many times. The target antigen is unknown. This chain uses TRBV2 with TRBJ1-1, with D possibly matching TRBD1 (5 bases). This receptor was obtained from a human donor with aplastic anemia. The sequenced sample consisted of sorted CD4+, CD8+, or CD8+CD57+ T cells (not recorded which) from PBMCs. CDR3 amino acids: CASTLQGKGNTEAFF. The CDR3 bases are TGTGCCAGCACTCTTCAGGGAAAGGGGAACACTGAAGCTTTCTTT.